This T cell receptor (beta chain) was identified during a study of blood T cell repertoires in COVID-19. Looking at the study overall: Acute and convalescent COVID-19 samples came from the United States, Italy and Spain. PBMCs, B-cell-depleted T cells, or T cells were the source of the cDNA or gDNA that made up the material.

The CDR3 contains 14 residues. Germline V gene lookup returns CDR1 LGHDT and CDR2 YNNKEL (reference sequence). Unmatched junction bases numbered 10, after V lost 4 bases and J lost 12 bases. As handled by the study authors: Estimation of nucleated cell counts relied on the amplification of reference gene primers. The data were produced by immunoSEQ multiplex PCR, yet TCRdb's version contains in-frame clones alone and is incomplete. Clonal size and the V and J genes are those of that table, whereas D and trimming came from the DNA. The table records roughly 250,000 clones, nearly 85% of them present only once.

The rearrangement uses TRBV3-1 (or the pseudogene TRBV3-2) and TRBJ2-5; 11 bases map to TRBD1. The sequenced material came from peripheral blood. The origin of this receptor is a human donor in a cohort sampled during active COVID-19. CDR3 coding DNA: TGTGCCAGCAGCCCGAGTGGGACAGGGGGGGTAGAGTACTTC. Encoded protein: CASSPSGTGGVEYF.